This T cell receptor (beta chain) was sequenced in a study of CXCR3-negative and CXCR3-positive naive CD8 T cells. UMI labels and 5' RACE were used to prepare the TRB cDNA libraries. TCRdb re-called the 5' RACE reads and gives one entry per CDR3 protein, without DNA. This sample's table has fewer than 95,000 distinct CDR3 sequences. For this clonotype: As yet, its antigen is unknown.

CDR1 is ENHRY, CDR2 SYGVKD, per germline. This CDR3 has 13 amino acids. Findings and limits, study-wide: With respect to TRBV-TRBJ usage, naive CXCR3-negative and CXCR3-positive cells were similar; memory differed.

The sequence came from a human donor in good health. Some clones in this sample may be carry-over from other donors' samples. The sequenced sample consisted of naive CXCR3- CD8+ T cells from blood. Sample subset: CD45RO-CCR7+CD27+CD95- naive CD8+ T cells lacking CXCR3 (TNR3-). This chain joins TRBV10-3 and TRBJ1-5; TCRdb names TRBD1, which stays unverified in the absence of DNA. The CDR3 region is CATCPGGNQPQHF.